This is a list of T cell receptor beta chains from one sample in a study of metastatic and nonmetastatic thyroid tumors. TCRdb re-clonotyped the PCR reads through MiXCR. The sample shows about 22,000 clones, roughly 18% of them seen only once. The specimen sequenced was adjacent normal tissue. The receptors derive from a male donor with papillary thyroid cancer or a benign thyroid nodule (not recorded which). Some clones in this sample may be carry-over from other donors' samples. Each CDR3 is given with its conserved first and last residue. Fields, in order: V gene, J gene, D gene, clone size, CDR3 protein. The D gene is left open where the match is weak. Expanded clones are given a class, and other clones once, few, many or no size at all.

V gene: TRBV14
J gene: TRBJ1-4
D gene: .
clone size: many
CDR3 protein: CASSQDRQTSLFF

V gene: TRBV7-9
J gene: TRBJ2-3
D gene: .
clone size: many
CDR3 protein: CASSSEPQSDTQYF

V gene: TRBV30
J gene: TRBJ1-1
D gene: .
clone size: many
CDR3 protein: CAWSVGGPEAFF

V gene: TRBV7-2
J gene: TRBJ1-1
D gene: .
clone size: many
CDR3 protein: CASSKQVNTEAFF

V gene: TRBV11-2
J gene: TRBJ2-3
D gene: .
clone size: many
CDR3 protein: CASSLGRGTDTQYF

V gene: TRBV20-1
J gene: TRBJ1-5
D gene: .
clone size: medium-sized
CDR3 protein: CSASSRGGDGNQPQHF

V gene: TRBV6-5
J gene: TRBJ1-4
D gene: .
clone size: many
CDR3 protein: CASSYSGGSNEKLFF

V gene: TRBV4-3
J gene: TRBJ2-3
D gene: TRBD2
clone size: many
CDR3 protein: CASSQTLAGVTDTQYF

V gene: TRBV15
J gene: TRBJ2-3
D gene: .
clone size: few
CDR3 protein: CATSVRVRMNTDTQYF

V gene: TRBV20-1
J gene: TRBJ2-1
D gene: .
clone size: .
CDR3 protein: CSARGGLINEKFF

V gene: TRBV24-1
J gene: TRBJ2-7
D gene: .
clone size: .
CDR3 protein: CATSAGIDYEQYF

V gene: TRBV11-3
J gene: TRBJ2-5
D gene: .
clone size: .
CDR3 protein: CASSLNPGEETKYF

V gene: TRBV9
J gene: TRBJ2-1
D gene: .
clone size: many
CDR3 protein: CASSVSSHSYNEQFF

V gene: TRBV19
J gene: TRBJ2-1
D gene: .
clone size: many
CDR3 protein: CASSIRDGNEQFF

V gene: TRBV28
J gene: TRBJ1-2
D gene: .
clone size: medium-sized
CDR3 protein: CASIQSHDYGYTF

V gene: TRBV9
J gene: TRBJ2-3
D gene: .
clone size: many
CDR3 protein: CASSVAPTGFGTDTQYF

V gene: TRBV7-2
J gene: TRBJ2-2
D gene: TRBD2
clone size: many
CDR3 protein: CASSLRAGGSGELFF

V gene: TRBV6-1
J gene: TRBJ2-7
D gene: .
clone size: .
CDR3 protein: CAATAPWLTYGQYF

V gene: TRBV15
J gene: TRBJ2-1
D gene: .
clone size: .
CDR3 protein: CATSRDELEGYNEQLF

V gene: TRBV7-3
J gene: TRBJ1-1
D gene: .
clone size: .
CDR3 protein: CASSLPGGEALF

V gene: TRBV27
J gene: TRBJ2-5
D gene: TRBD1
clone size: medium-sized
CDR3 protein: CASSPRTGETQYF

V gene: TRBV9
J gene: TRBJ2-5
D gene: .
clone size: once
CDR3 protein: CASSVDSGAETKYF

V gene: TRBV7-2
J gene: TRBJ2-1
D gene: .
clone size: medium-sized
CDR3 protein: CASSYDGSYNEQFF

V gene: TRBV27
J gene: TRBJ2-5
D gene: .
clone size: many
CDR3 protein: CASSLTTSSETQYF

V gene: TRBV12-3/TRBV12-4
J gene: TRBJ2-2
D gene: .
clone size: few
CDR3 protein: CASSSPVQFTNTGELFF

V gene: TRBV7-9
J gene: TRBJ1-4
D gene: .
clone size: many
CDR3 protein: CASSLPPYRTAEGEKLFF

V gene: TRBV6-2/TRBV6-3
J gene: TRBJ2-7
D gene: TRBD1
clone size: .
CDR3 protein: CASSPRGTLEQYF

V gene: TRBV2
J gene: TRBJ2-5
D gene: .
clone size: .
CDR3 protein: CASSLRVLETQYF

V gene: TRBV12-3/TRBV12-4
J gene: TRBJ1-5
D gene: .
clone size: .
CDR3 protein: CASGLGAGNNQPQHF

V gene: TRBV30
J gene: TRBJ2-1
D gene: TRBD2
clone size: many
CDR3 protein: CAWSDSSGSVCNEQFF

V gene: TRBV9
J gene: TRBJ2-5
D gene: .
clone size: once
CDR3 protein: CASSESGTSQETQYF

V gene: TRBV5-6
J gene: TRBJ2-7
D gene: .
clone size: many
CDR3 protein: CASSLSYITYEQYF

V gene: TRBV10-3
J gene: TRBJ2-2
D gene: .
clone size: many
CDR3 protein: CVISGGLGNTGELFF

V gene: TRBV7-9
J gene: TRBJ1-2
D gene: .
clone size: once
CDR3 protein: CASSFDGGGSHGYTF

V gene: TRBV6-1
J gene: TRBJ2-2
D gene: .
clone size: many
CDR3 protein: CASGRGTGELFF

V gene: TRBV7-3
J gene: TRBJ1-1
D gene: .
clone size: few
CDR3 protein: CASILGVAGNTEAFF

V gene: TRBV6-2/TRBV6-3
J gene: TRBJ1-1
D gene: .
clone size: medium-sized
CDR3 protein: CASGRLNTEAFF

V gene: TRBV3-1
J gene: TRBJ2-5
D gene: .
clone size: many
CDR3 protein: CASSPAPQETQYF

V gene: TRBV6-1
J gene: TRBJ1-4
D gene: .
clone size: few
CDR3 protein: CASTQWGEKLFF

V gene: TRBV4-1
J gene: TRBJ2-2
D gene: TRBD1
clone size: many
CDR3 protein: CASSKGTANTGELFF

V gene: TRBV15
J gene: TRBJ2-7
D gene: .
clone size: .
CDR3 protein: CATSSPGLSYEQYF

V gene: TRBV7-9
J gene: TRBJ1-3
D gene: .
clone size: many
CDR3 protein: CASILSIGNTIYF

V gene: TRBV20-1
J gene: TRBJ2-6
D gene: TRBD2
clone size: .
CDR3 protein: CSARGAPVTSGSLSGANVLTF

V gene: TRBV20-1
J gene: TRBJ2-2
D gene: .
clone size: .
CDR3 protein: CSAIARGNLVTGELFF

V gene: TRBV5-1
J gene: TRBJ1-5
D gene: .
clone size: many
CDR3 protein: CASSPVYGSNQPQHF

V gene: TRBV12-3/TRBV12-4
J gene: TRBJ2-7
D gene: .
clone size: medium-sized
CDR3 protein: CASSLGLSYEQYF

V gene: TRBV6-1
J gene: TRBJ1-3
D gene: TRBD1
clone size: few
CDR3 protein: CASSTELTGGGNTIYF

V gene: TRBV2
J gene: TRBJ2-2
D gene: TRBD1
clone size: .
CDR3 protein: CASIWDRPNTGELFF

V gene: TRBV10-3
J gene: TRBJ2-1
D gene: .
clone size: medium-sized
CDR3 protein: CAISVDSPRNEQFF

V gene: TRBV9
J gene: TRBJ2-3
D gene: .
clone size: many
CDR3 protein: CASSGRLETDTQYF

V gene: TRBV7-2
J gene: TRBJ2-3
D gene: .
clone size: many
CDR3 protein: CASSFNGAWEQYF

V gene: TRBV20-1
J gene: TRBJ2-7
D gene: .
clone size: .
CDR3 protein: CSAYWDPTQRGTYHEQYF